This T cell receptor beta chain appears in the sequencing data of a study of blood T cell repertoires in COVID-19. Across the whole study: Sites across the United States, Italy and Spain contributed samples from acute and convalescent COVID-19.

Per the original methods: Estimates of nucleated cell counts were drawn from the amplification of reference gene primers. This table comes from immunoSEQ multiplex PCR, and its TCRdb copy is limited to in-frame clones, with some not included. The DNA gave D and trimming, while V, J and clone size come from that table. This sample has over 200,000 clones, with nearly 90% found just once. CDR3 size: 14 residues. Germline assignment: CDR1 SGHAT and CDR2 FQDESV (reference sequence). Trimming took off 5 bases at V and 3 bases at J, with 14 bases between the two ends. The clonotype comes from a man younger than 45 who had recovered from COVID-19. This rearrangement joins TRBV11-1 to TRBJ2-7; D is unresolved. Input material: PBMCs or T cells enriched from blood (not recorded which). The CDR3 spells CASSRNEPGYEQYF. The DNA for the CDR3 is TGTGCCAGCAGCCGCAACGAGCCAGGCTACGAGCAGTACTTC.